This T cell receptor (beta chain) was recovered during a study of blood T cell repertoires in COVID-19. The CDR3 is 16 residues long. Trimming took 0 bases from V and 2 from J; bases not matched to a gene: 6. Germline lookup yields CDR1 SGHRS and CDR2 YFSETQ. Only in-frame clones appear in the TCRdb table, and some are missing; sequencing was by immunoSEQ multiplex PCR. The sample lists more than 150,000 clones, less than 80% seen once, with roughly 14% in the top ten. The J gene is TRBJ2-5, the V gene TRBV5-1, with 8 nucleotides matching TRBD2. Sample: peripheral blood. The sequence was collected from a man aged 50 to 60 who had recovered from COVID-19. The CDR3 DNA is TGCGCCAGCAGCTTGGCGGTAGCGGGGCGTCAAGAGACCCAGTACTTC. The encoded protein is CASSLAVAGRQETQYF.